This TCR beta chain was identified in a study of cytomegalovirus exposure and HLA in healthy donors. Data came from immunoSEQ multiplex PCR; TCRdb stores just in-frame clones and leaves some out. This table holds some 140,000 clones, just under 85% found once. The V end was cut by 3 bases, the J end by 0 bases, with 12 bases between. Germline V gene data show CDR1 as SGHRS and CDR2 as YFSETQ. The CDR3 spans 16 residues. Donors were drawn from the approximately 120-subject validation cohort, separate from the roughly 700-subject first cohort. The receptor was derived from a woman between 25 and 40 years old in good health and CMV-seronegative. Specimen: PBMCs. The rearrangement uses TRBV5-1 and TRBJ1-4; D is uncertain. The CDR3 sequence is CASSSGGVTTNEKLFF. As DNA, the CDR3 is TGCGCCAGCAGCTCCGGCGGGGTAACAACTAATGAAAAACTGTTTTTT.